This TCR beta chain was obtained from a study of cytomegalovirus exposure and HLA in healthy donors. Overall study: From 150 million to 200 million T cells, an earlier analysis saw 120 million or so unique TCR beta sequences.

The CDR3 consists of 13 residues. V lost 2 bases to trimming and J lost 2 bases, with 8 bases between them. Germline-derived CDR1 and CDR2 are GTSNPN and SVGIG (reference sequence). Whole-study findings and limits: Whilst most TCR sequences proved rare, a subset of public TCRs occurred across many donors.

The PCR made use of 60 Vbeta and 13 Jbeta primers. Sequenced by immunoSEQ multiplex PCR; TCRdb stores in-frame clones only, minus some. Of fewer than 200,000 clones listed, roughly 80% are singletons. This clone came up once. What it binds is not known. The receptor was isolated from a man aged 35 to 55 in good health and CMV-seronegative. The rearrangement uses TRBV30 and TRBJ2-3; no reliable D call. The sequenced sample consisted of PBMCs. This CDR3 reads CAWSFGLTDTQYF. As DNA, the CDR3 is TGTGCCTGGAGTTTTGGCCTCACAGATACGCAGTATTTT.